What follows describes a single T cell receptor beta chain. Its antigen remains unknown. Per the germline V gene, CDR1 is MNHNS and CDR2 is SASEGT. The V segment lost 3 bases and the J segment 7 bases; nucleotides outside the gene matches: 3. The length of the CDR3 is 14 residues. The study amplified TCR beta CDR3 regions using RNA transcripts. First-round RT-PCR employed HTBI primers, with a second-round multiplex PCR after it. TCRdb reprocessed the multiplex PCR reads with MiXCR, giving one entry per CDR3 protein. The repertoire holds about 220,000 distinct CDR3 sequences, roughly a fifth seen once, with around two fifths in the top ten. Moderately to severely active ophthalmopathy under 3 months, CAS at least 3, NOSPECS at least 4. Ineligible for inclusion were patients with other autoimmune diseases, uncontrolled infections, pregnancy or lactation. These data are taken from a study of Graves' ophthalmopathy and Graves' hyperthyroidism. Looking at the study overall: Peripheral blood was gathered at first diagnosis, ahead of any treatment whatsoever.

Findings of the study overall: Forecasting of ophthalmopathy progression by the model achieved 60% to 71% sensitivity and less than 80% specificity.

Sequenced: peripheral blood. The chain has TRBV6-1 and TRBJ1-5; 10 bases are shared with TRBD1. This clonotype originated in a woman between 50 and 59 years old with Graves' ophthalmopathy. CDR3 residues: CASSERGQGQPQHF. The DNA of the CDR3 is TGTGCCAGCAGTGAGAGGGGACAGGGGCAGCCCCAGCATTTT.